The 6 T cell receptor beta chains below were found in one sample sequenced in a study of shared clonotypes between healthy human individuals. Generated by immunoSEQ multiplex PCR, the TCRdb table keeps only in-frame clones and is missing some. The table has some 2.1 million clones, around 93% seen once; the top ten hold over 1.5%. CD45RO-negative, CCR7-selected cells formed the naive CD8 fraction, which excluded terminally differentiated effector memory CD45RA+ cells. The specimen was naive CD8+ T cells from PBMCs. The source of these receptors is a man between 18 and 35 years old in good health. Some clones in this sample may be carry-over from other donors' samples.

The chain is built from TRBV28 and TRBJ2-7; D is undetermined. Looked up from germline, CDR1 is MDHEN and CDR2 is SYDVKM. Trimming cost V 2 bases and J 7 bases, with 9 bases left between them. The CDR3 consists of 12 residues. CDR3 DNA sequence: TGTGCCAGCAGTTTACCCGTGGGAGAGCAGTACTTC. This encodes CASSLPVGEQYF.

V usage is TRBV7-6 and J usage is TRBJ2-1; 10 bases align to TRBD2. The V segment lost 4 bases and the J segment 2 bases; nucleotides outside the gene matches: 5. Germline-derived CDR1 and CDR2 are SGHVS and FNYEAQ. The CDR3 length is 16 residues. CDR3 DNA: TGTGCCAGCAGCTCCCCGGGACTAGCGACCTACAATGAGCAGTTCTTC. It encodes CASSSPGLATYNEQFF.

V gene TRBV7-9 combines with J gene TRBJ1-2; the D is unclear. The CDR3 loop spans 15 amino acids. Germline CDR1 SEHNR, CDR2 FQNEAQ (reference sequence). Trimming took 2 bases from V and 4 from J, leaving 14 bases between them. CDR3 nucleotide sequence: TGTGCCAGCAGCTTACATGAGGCCGATCTCTATGGCTACACCTTC. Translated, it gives CASSLHEADLYGYTF.

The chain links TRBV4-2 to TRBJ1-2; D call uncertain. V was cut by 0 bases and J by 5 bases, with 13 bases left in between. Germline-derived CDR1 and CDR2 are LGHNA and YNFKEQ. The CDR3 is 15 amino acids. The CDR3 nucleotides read TGTGCCAGCAGCCAAGAGATAGGTGATCGGTATGGCTACACCTTC. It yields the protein CASSQEIGDRYGYTF.

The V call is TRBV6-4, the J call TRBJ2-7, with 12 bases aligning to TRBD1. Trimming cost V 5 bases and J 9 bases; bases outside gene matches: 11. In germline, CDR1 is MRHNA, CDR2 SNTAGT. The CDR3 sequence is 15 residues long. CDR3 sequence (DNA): TGTGCCAGCAGTAAGGAACCGGGACAGGGGGCCGTGCAGTACTTC. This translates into CASSKEPGQGAVQYF.

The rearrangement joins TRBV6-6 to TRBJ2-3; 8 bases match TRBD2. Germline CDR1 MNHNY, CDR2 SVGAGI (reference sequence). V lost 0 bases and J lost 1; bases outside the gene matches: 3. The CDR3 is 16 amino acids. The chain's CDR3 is CASSYSTGGRTDTQYF. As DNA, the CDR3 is TGTGCCAGCAGTTACTCGACGGGAGGGCGCACAGATACGCAGTATTTT.